This T cell receptor beta chain came from a study of CD8 T cells in ankylosing spondylitis. With molecular barcodes, quantitative 5'-RACE was used to make the TCR beta libraries. One entry per CDR3 protein results from TCRdb running MiXCR on the 5' RACE reads. The repertoire includes roughly 490,000 distinct CDR3 sequences, 5.3% of them detected once, and 3% to 4.5% sits in the top ten. This CDR3 is 17 amino acids long. V dropped 0 bases and J dropped 5 bases, with 17 bases sitting between them. CDR1 MGHRA and CDR2 YSYEKL come from the germline V gene. This clonotype was found a few times. Its matching antigen is unknown. General study points: Reportedly, significant enrichment of disease-linked clones occurred in matched ankylosing spondylitis synovial fluid. Previously reported in reactive arthritis synovial fluid and blood were some of the motif variants. Disease-linked clones bore a CD8+ phenotype and were relatively rare in peripheral blood. Seemingly distinctive of ankylosing spondylitis blood was a TCR beta motif formed by eight highly homologous variants.

The rearrangement uses TRBV4-1 and TRBJ2-1; D may be TRBD1 (6 bases). Sequencing used blood, either unsorted or a sorted T cell fraction (not recorded which). The receptor comes from a male donor with ankylosing spondylitis. The CDR3 DNA follows: TGCGCCAGCAGCCAAGAGGTCGAAACAGGGTGGAACAATGAGCAGTTCTTC. Its translation is CASSQEVETGWNNEQFF.